This T cell receptor (beta chain) was sequenced for a study of Tregs in tolerant kidney transplant recipients (dated by TCRdb to about 2019). About the investigation overall: The study used TCRbeta sequencing to identify donor-specific regulatory T cells before combined kidney and bone marrow transplantation, then tracked those cells after transplant. TCRbeta repertoire sequencing was used in 3 healthy controls to compare several methods for expanding Tregs specific for an allogeneic donor.

Overall results and qualifications from the work: The most biologically relevant and donor-specific TCRbeta repertoire appeared to be identified by expanding Tregs with activated donor B cells. Although technical replication error seemed to be minimal, the question of biological reproducibility was not addressed directly. The study was limited by small patient numbers, and the findings need validation in larger populations and under other immunosuppression protocols.

Unstimulated Tregs (CD4+CD25+CD127-), CD4+ non-Tregs (CD4+CD25-), CD4 and CD8 cells were FACS-sorted from thawed PBMCs. Blood from healthy controls was obtained either from healthy volunteers or as purchased buffy coats. Healthy control blood was processed to PBMCs with a Ficoll density gradient and then cryopreserved, whereas patient PBMCs were collected both before and after transplant. Turning to this clone: The clone's antigen remains unknown. The sample holds no much larger clone one base away, and base qualities are not on file.

CDR1 and CDR2 (SGHTA, FQGNSA) derive from the germline V gene. V sheds 6 bases and J sheds 5 bases, leaving 7 bases between their ends. The CDR3 measures 11 amino acids from cysteine to phenylalanine. Here the CDR3 DNA is all that survives: 33 bases in frame from base 1. Genomic DNA was extracted from sorted cells with the QIAGEN DNeasy Blood and Tissue Kit for TCRbeta CDR3 sequencing. Through immunoSEQ, high-throughput TCRbeta CDR3 sequencing was done commercially, including PCR amplification with internal controls and bias correction. The original pipeline was this. A unique productive TCRbeta sequence was defined by the CDR3 nucleotide sequence when primers matched, and otherwise by the CDR3 amino acid sequence together with the Vbeta and Jbeta genes. To correct for sorting error, sequences found in more than one sorted population at a frequency ratio of 2:1 or less were discarded, and the remaining shared sequences were assigned to the population with the higher frequency. Sequences were defined as donor-reactive when expanded at least 5-fold in CFSE-low cells versus unstimulated cells and present at a frequency of at least 0.01% in CFSE-low cells. Repertoire divergence was quantified by Jensen-Shannon divergence using the top 100 TCRbeta sequences ranked by frequency. When a sample had multiple sequencing runs, each run was corrected for sorting error separately and the runs were then pooled. TCRdb retrieved this table from immuneACCESS and kept in-frame rearrangements only. Not all clones are present; in checked studies, unresolved V genes account for under half, and no reason is known for the remainder. The V and J calls and clone size were taken over from that table, and D and trimming were inferred from the DNA. The sample table shows over 50,000 clones, and around 83% are seen once. The ten largest clones capture roughly 5% of the sample.

Recombination joined TRBV7-2 with TRBJ2-5, with the D gene uncertain. The sequenced sample consisted of CD4+ T cells from blood. This TCR derives from a human donor in good health. The CDR3 region reads CASRNVETQYF. The DNA sequence is as follows: TGTGCCAGCAGAAATGTGGAGACCCAGTACTTC.